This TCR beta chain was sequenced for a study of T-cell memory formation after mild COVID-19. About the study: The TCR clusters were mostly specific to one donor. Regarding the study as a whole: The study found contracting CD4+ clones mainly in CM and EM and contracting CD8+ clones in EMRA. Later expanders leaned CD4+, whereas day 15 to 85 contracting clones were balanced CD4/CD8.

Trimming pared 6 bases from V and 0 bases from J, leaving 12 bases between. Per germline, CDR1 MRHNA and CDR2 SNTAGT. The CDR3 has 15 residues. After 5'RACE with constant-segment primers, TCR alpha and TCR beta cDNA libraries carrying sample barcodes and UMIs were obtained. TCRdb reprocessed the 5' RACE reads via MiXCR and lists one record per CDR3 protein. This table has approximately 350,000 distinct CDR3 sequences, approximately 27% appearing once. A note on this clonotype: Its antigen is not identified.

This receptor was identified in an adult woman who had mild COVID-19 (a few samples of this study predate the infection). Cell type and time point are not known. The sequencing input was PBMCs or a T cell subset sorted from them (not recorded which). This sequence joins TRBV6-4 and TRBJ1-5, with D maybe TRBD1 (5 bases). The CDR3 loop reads CASRETAYSNQPQHF. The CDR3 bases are TGTGCCAGCAGAGAGACAGCGTATAGCAATCAGCCCCAGCATTTT.